This T cell receptor beta chain was obtained from a study of CD8 T cells in ankylosing spondylitis. Regarding this clonotype: The antigen remains undetermined.

By quantitative 5'-RACE with molecular barcodes, the TCR beta libraries were made. TCRdb independently ran MiXCR on the 5' RACE reads; one entry per CDR3 protein. The table lists roughly 470,000 distinct CDR3 sequences, roughly 26% of them singletons, with over 0.8% in the top ten. Study-wide results and limits: Made up of about eight highly homologous variants, a TCR beta motif appeared characteristic of ankylosing spondylitis blood.

The sample comprised blood, either unsorted or a sorted T cell fraction (not recorded which). The receptor was isolated from a male donor with ankylosing spondylitis.

This chain's CDR3 is CASSFLTLGPSNYGYTF. The CDR3 region has the DNA TGTGCCAGCAGTTTCCTCACCCTCGGACCGTCAAACTATGGCTACACCTTC. V gene TRBV28 combines with J gene TRBJ1-2; no reliable D call. The CDR3 totals 17 residues. Germline V gives CDR1 MDHEN, CDR2 SYDVKM. Trimming pared 3 bases from V and 2 bases from J, leaving 19 bases between.